The 7 T cell receptor beta chains below all came from one sample that was sequenced in a study of OX40 agonist ivuxolimab in advanced cancers. Clones were read by immunoSEQ multiplex PCR, and TCRdb kept only the in-frame ones, dropping some. The sample shows approximately 58,000 clones, 80% to 90% of them seen only once. The source was CD4+ or CD8+ T cells sorted from blood, collected in a trial of the OX40 agonist ivuxolimab. The origin of the receptors is an adult with an advanced solid tumor such as melanoma, head and neck, liver or kidney cancer.

The chain links TRBV19 to TRBJ2-6; a possible D gene is TRBD2 (5 bases). CDR1 and CDR2 (germline): LNHDA, SQIVND (reference sequence). The germline V and J ends were trimmed by 7 bases and 0 bases, with 10 bases remaining between them. This CDR3 spans 15 amino acids. CDR3 nucleotide sequence: TGTGCCAGTATCCCCGGAGGCTCTGGGGCCAACGTCCTGACTTTC. Amino acid sequence: CASIPGGSGANVLTF.

The chain couples TRBV6-5 to TRBJ1-5, with D tentatively TRBD1 (5 bases). Per germline, CDR1 MNHEY and CDR2 SVGAGI. This CDR3 is built from 15 residues. V was trimmed by 3 bases and J by 4 bases, leaving 13 bases between them. This CDR3 reads CASSYSGWKNQPQHF. CDR3 nucleotides: TGTGCCAGCAGTTATTCAGGGTGGAAGAATCAGCCCCAGCATTTT.

For this clone: Its ends do not fully match the called genes, so a read error is possible. The CDR3 DNA sequence: TGTGCCAGCAGAGTGGCGCCTAGCGGGACCGATTGGGATTTT. This encodes CASRVAPSGTDWDF. This chain connects TRBV28 to TRBJ2-3; 9 bases line up with TRBD2. The V gene's germline CDR1 is MDHEN and CDR2 SYDVKM. The length of the CDR3 is 14 residues.

The chain employs TRBV6-6 and TRBJ2-1, with TRBD2 identical over 7 bases. This CDR3 region has 15 residues. The V gene end was trimmed by 7 bases and the J gene end by 7 bases; junction bases not matched to a gene: 13. The germline V gene encodes CDR1 MNHNY and CDR2 SVGAGI (reference sequence). CDR3: CASKPEWEGQNEQFF. Here the CDR3 DNA reads TGTGCCAGCAAACCTGAATGGGAGGGCCAGAATGAGCAGTTCTTC.

The chain carries TRBV19 and TRBJ1-2; 7 bases match TRBD1. The J segment lost 5 bases and the V segment lost 4 bases, leaving 19 bases of the junction unmatched. Germline lookup yields CDR1 LNHDA and CDR2 SQIVND (reference sequence). The CDR3 has 18 residues. CDR3 DNA: TGTGCCAGTAGTACCCGACAGACGACAGGGAAGTTCTATTATGGCTACACCTTC. Translating gives CASSTRQTTGKFYYGYTF.

V usage is TRBV27 and J usage is TRBJ2-2; D is unclear. The CDR3 has 14 amino acids. Per the germline V gene, CDR1 is MNHEY and CDR2 is SMNVEV (reference sequence). V was shortened by 2 bases and J by 4 bases, with 8 bases between the two germline ends. The CDR3 DNA sequence: TGTGCCAGCAGTTTAGAAGCACTCACCGGGGAGCTGTTTTTT. It codes for CASSLEALTGELFF.

By proportion, this clone is medium-sized. The junction and the germline gene differ at one end; a read error may be behind it. The rearrangement joins TRBV7-7 to TRBJ2-2; D remains unclear. Germline-derived CDR1 and CDR2 are SSHAT and FNYEAQ (reference sequence). This CDR3 region has 14 residues. In nucleotides, the CDR3 is TGTGCTAGCAGCCAAGTTGCCCTGACCGGGGAGCTGTTTTTT. It codes for CASSQVALTGELFF.